The 20 T cell receptor beta chains in this list originate from one sample, sequenced in a study of blood T cell repertoires in COVID-19. Here immunoSEQ multiplex PCR was the method, and the copy in TCRdb shows in-frame clones only, minus some. The sample holds a few hundred thousand clones; 80% to 85% are singletons and the top ten take over 9.5%. Sequencing used peripheral blood. The source is an elderly woman with COVID-19, enrolled during active disease.

This clone occurred once. V usage is TRBV10-3 and J usage is TRBJ2-7; 14 nucleotides match TRBD2. There are 15 residues in the CDR3. J gave up 5 bases and V 5 bases, and 5 bases lay outside the gene matches. Germline values: CDR1 ENHRY, CDR2 SYGVKD. For the CDR3, the DNA is TGTGCCATCAGTCAAGGGACTAGCGGGGGCCACGAGCAGTACTTC. As protein: CAISQGTSGGHEQYF.

The CDR3 region has the DNA TGTGCCAGCAGCTCGGGACAGGGGGCAGAGACCCAGTACTTC. Translating gives CASSSGQGAETQYF. The genes are TRBV7-3 and TRBJ2-5; 12 bases fit TRBD1. The CDR3 is 14 residues long. Germline V CDR1 and CDR2: SGHTA, FQGTGA. With V trimmed by 4 bases and J by 4 bases, 1 base remained unmatched.

This chain uses TRBV27 with TRBJ1-2, with D hard to call. Germline V CDR1 and CDR2: MNHEY, SMNVEV (reference sequence). V lost 5 bases and J 4 bases, leaving 11 bases between the germline ends. The CDR3 has 13 amino acids. The CDR3 loop reads CASSPRQLYGYTF. CDR3 DNA sequence: TGTGCCAGCAGTCCCCGACAACTCTATGGCTACACCTTC.

The chain recombines TRBV3-1 (or the pseudogene TRBV3-2) with TRBJ2-3, with TRBD2 identical over 9 bases. CDR1 and CDR2 from the germline V gene are LGHDT and YNNKEL (reference sequence). Trimming at V came to 5 bases and at J to 0 bases, leaving 6 bases not matched to a gene. CDR3 size: 16 residues. CDR3 coding DNA: TGTGCCAGCAGCGCCAGACTAGCGGAAAGCACAGATACGCAGTATTTT. This sequence encodes CASSARLAESTDTQYF.

The rearrangement links TRBV7-2 to TRBJ2-1; D uncertain. Germline V gives CDR1 SGHTA, CDR2 FQGNSA. This CDR3 spans 14 amino acids. Trimming left V 1 base short and J 3 bases short, with 7 bases between. The chain's CDR3 is CASSLGQIYNEQFF. Written as DNA, the CDR3 is TGTGCCAGCAGCTTAGGGCAGATCTACAATGAGCAGTTCTTC.

The table lists this clone with a count of one. The CDR3 reads CASMGGQGLNQPQHF. The CDR3 coding sequence is TGTGCCAGTATGGGGGGACAGGGCCTCAATCAGCCCCAGCATTTT. V gene TRBV19 combines with J gene TRBJ1-5, with TRBD1 matching 9 bases. Germline V gene data show CDR1 as LNHDA and CDR2 as SQIVND (reference sequence). V dropped 7 bases and J dropped 3; count of bases not matched to a gene: 7. CDR3 length: 15 residues.

Only one count was recorded for this clone. DNA of the CDR3: TGTGCCAGCAGAGACAGGAGCTCCTATAATTCACCCCTCCACTTT. Its translation: CASRDRSSYNSPLHF. This chain connects TRBV6-6 to TRBJ1-6; D possibly corresponds to TRBD1 (6 bases). The germline V and J ends were trimmed by 6 bases and 0 bases, with 9 bases remaining between them. This CDR3 has 15 amino acids. The germline V gene encodes CDR1 MNHNY and CDR2 SVGAGI (reference sequence).

This clone was seen a handful of times. This chain uses TRBV11-2 with TRBJ2-3; TRBD2 agrees at 12 bases. Germline loops: CDR1 SGHAT, CDR2 FQNNGV. This CDR3 comprises 15 residues. V shed 5 bases and J 6 bases; nucleotides not matched to a gene: 6. The CDR3 spells CASSILAGGVDTQYF. CDR3 nucleotides: TGTGCCAGCAGCATACTAGCGGGGGGTGTGGATACGCAGTATTTT.

This chain joins TRBV5-4 and TRBJ1-2; tentative D call: TRBD1 (5 bases). The CDR3 consists of 12 residues. V was cut by 0 bases and J by 14 bases, with 14 bases left in between. Germline V gene data show CDR1 as SGHNT and CDR2 as YYREEE (reference sequence). The CDR3 region has the DNA TGTGCCAGCAGCTTGGAAGGGCAGGGAGGGACCTTC. It translates to CASSLEGQGGTF. Full variable domain (remainder filled in from reference TRBV5-4 and TRBJ1-2): ETGVTQSPTHLIKTRGQQVTLRCSSQSGHNTVSWYQQALGQGPQFIFQYYREEENGRGNFPPRFSGLQFPNYSSELNVNALELDDSALYLCASSLEGQGGTFGSGTRLTVV.

The chain couples TRBV30 to TRBJ1-3; D uncertain. Germline loops: CDR1 GTSNPN, CDR2 SVGIG (reference sequence). V lost 2 bases and J lost 5, with 10 bases in between. This CDR3 is 13 amino acids long. CDR3 amino acids: CAWSLQSRNTIYF. The CDR3 DNA reads as TGTGCCTGGAGTCTCCAATCTAGAAACACCATATATTTT.

This chain connects TRBV7-2 to TRBJ1-6; no clear D. The CDR3 length is 15 residues. Trimming shortened V by 5 bases and J by 4 bases, and 12 bases separated the two germline ends. Germline lookup yields CDR1 SGHTA and CDR2 FQGNSA. The CDR3 DNA sequence: TGTGCCAGCAGCCCGAGGGAGGGTTATAATTCACCCCTCCACTTT. Protein product: CASSPREGYNSPLHF.

This CDR3 is CASSYREQPQHF. The CDR3 nucleotides are TGTGCCAGCAGTTACCGGGAGCAGCCCCAGCATTTT. The chain couples TRBV6-2 or TRBV6-3 to TRBJ1-5; the D is unclear. The CDR3 length is 12 residues. V lost 2 bases and J lost 7, with 6 bases in between. Germline-derived CDR1 and CDR2 are MNHEY and SVGEGT.

The chain has TRBV10-3 and TRBJ2-3, with a possible D match to TRBD2 (7 bases). Looked up from germline, CDR1 is ENHRY and CDR2 is SYGVKD. V was trimmed by 3 bases and J by 4 bases, leaving 11 bases between them. The CDR3 is 14 amino acids. The CDR3 reads CAISDPGGSDTQYF. The CDR3 DNA is TGTGCCATCAGTGACCCGGGGGGCTCAGATACGCAGTATTTT.

V and J are TRBV10-3 and TRBJ1-2, with 9 bases that match TRBD1. The germline gives CDR1 ENHRY, CDR2 SYGVKD. CDR3 length equals 14 residues. J gave up 2 bases and V 6 bases, and 4 bases lay outside the gene matches. CDR3: CAIRRTGANYGYTF. The DNA for the CDR3 is TGTGCCATCAGAAGGACAGGGGCGAACTATGGCTACACCTTC.

The rearrangement links TRBV28 to TRBJ2-7; D perhaps matches TRBD2 (6 bases). Germline-derived CDR1 and CDR2 are MDHEN and SYDVKM. The germline V and J ends were trimmed by 2 bases and 1 base, with 18 bases remaining between them. The CDR3 extends over 17 amino acids. CDR3 in amino acids: CASSLMGGQSLSYEQYF. In nucleotides, the CDR3 is TGTGCCAGCAGTTTAATGGGAGGTCAGTCCCTTTCCTACGAGCAGTACTTC.

Details on this clone: This sample also contains other DNA sequences that code for the same CDR3. J is TRBJ2-7 and V is TRBV19; TRBD2 matches 7 bases. CDR1 is LNHDA, CDR2 SQIVND, per germline (reference sequence). Trimming at V came to 4 bases and at J to 4 bases, leaving 4 bases not matched to a gene. CDR3 length: 13 residues. The CDR3: CASSRAAGYEQYF. Here the CDR3 DNA reads TGTGCCAGTAGTAGGGCAGCGGGGTACGAGCAGTACTTC.

V usage is TRBV5-1 and J usage is TRBJ2-3, with D perhaps TRBD2 (5 bases). V was cut by 5 bases and J by 1 base, with 11 bases left in between. Germline loops: CDR1 SGHRS, CDR2 YFSETQ. CDR3 size: 14 residues. The DNA for the CDR3 is TGCGCCAGCAGTGACGGAGGAGGCACAGATACGCAGTATTTT. Translated: CASSDGGGTDTQYF.

This chain uses TRBV7-6 with TRBJ1-1, with D possibly matching TRBD1 (5 bases). This CDR3 is built from 14 residues. CDR1 and CDR2 (germline): SGHVS, FNYEAQ. Trimming took off 4 bases at V and 1 base at J, with 10 bases between the two ends. The chain's CDR3 is CASSYLTENTEAFF. The CDR3 DNA follows: TGTGCCAGCAGCTATCTGACAGAGAACACTGAAGCTTTCTTT.

V and J are TRBV29-1 and TRBJ1-1; the D is unclear. Trimming took off 1 base at V and 0 bases at J, with 6 bases between the two ends. The CDR3 is made up of 13 amino acids. The germline CDR1 and CDR2 sequences are SQVTM and ANQGSEA. CDR3 residues: CSVEVGVNTEAFF. The CDR3 coding sequence is TGCAGCGTTGAAGTCGGGGTGAACACTGAAGCTTTCTTT. The whole variable domain, remainder taken from reference TRBV29-1 and TRBJ1-1, is SAVISQKPSRDICQRGTSLTIQCQVDSQVTMMFWYRQQPGQSLTLIATANQGSEATYESGFVIDKFPISRPNLTFSTLTVSNMSPEDSSIYLCSVEVGVNTEAFFGQGTRLTVV.

This chain uses TRBV5-6 with TRBJ1-6; TRBD1 is a possible D gene (5 bases). The length of the CDR3 is 15 residues. Looked up from germline, CDR1 is SGHDT and CDR2 is YYEEEE. Deletions cut 4 bases from V and 6 bases from J, with 14 bases between. The CDR3 loop is CASSVRTISNSPLHF. The CDR3 DNA reads TGTGCCAGCAGCGTCAGGACAATCAGTAATTCACCCCTCCACTTT. The full variable domain, with the rest looked up from reference TRBV5-6 and TRBJ1-6, is DAGVTQSPTHLIKTRGQQVTLRCSPKSGHDTVSWYQQALGQGPQFIFQYYEEEERQRGNFPDRFSGHQFPNYSSELNVNALLLGDSALYLCASSVRTISNSPLHFGNGTRLTVT.